Listed below are T cell receptor beta chains from one sample, sequenced in a study of blood T cell repertoires in COVID-19. Only in-frame clones appear in the TCRdb table, and some are missing; sequencing was by immunoSEQ multiplex PCR. The table has 190,000 or so clones, roughly 90% seen once; the top ten hold around 7%. The sample was peripheral blood. Receptor source: a man aged 40-50 years with acute or convalescent COVID-19. CDR3s include the opening cysteine and the closing phenylalanine or tryptophan. Fields, in order: V gene, CDR3 length, J gene, CDR3 protein.

>TRBV19|15|TRBJ2-2
CASSMGGQNGGELFF
>TRBV6-2/TRBV6-3|14|TRBJ2-1
CASSWRGANNEQFF
>TRBV6-2/TRBV6-3|14|TRBJ2-3
CASSYDTPQDTQYF
>TRBV5-1|14|TRBJ1-2
CASSPDRGGYGYTF
>TRBV7-2|15|TRBJ1-4
CASSLAPEGVEKLFF
>TRBV30|13|TRBJ1-1
CAWNPGLGTEAFF
>TRBV15|14|TRBJ2-7
CATSRDYREHEQYF
>TRBV5-1|17|TRBJ1-5
CARRTPRTVYSNQPQHF
>TRBV13|16|TRBJ2-7
CASSLRAGGFSYEQYF
>TRBV5-4|13|TRBJ1-2
CASSLAGVWGYTF
>TRBV28|14|TRBJ1-1
CASSLGPRGTEAFF
>TRBV15|15|TRBJ2-7
CATSRDTRGGYEQYF
>TRBV29-1|12|TRBJ2-5
CSVVPGQETQYF
>TRBV29-1|12|TRBJ2-2
CSVVRNTGELFF
>TRBV6-1|15|TRBJ2-2
CASSDYSPNTGELFF
>TRBV4-1|12|TRBJ2-5
CASSQDRETQYF
>TRBV28|12|TRBJ1-1
CASSLLGAEAFF
>TRBV20-1|11|TRBJ2-7
CSARVAGEQYF
>TRBV7-8|12|TRBJ1-2
CASSLGGDGYTF
>TRBV2|13|TRBJ2-2
CASSLSGGGELFF
>TRBV2|15|TRBJ2-5
CASSRSYSGQETQYF
>TRBV30|15|TRBJ1-1
CAWSVQNLRNTEAFF
>TRBV7-2|16|TRBJ2-1
CASSIDDRALYNEQFF
>TRBV15|17|TRBJ2-1
CATNKPHGDRGKNEQFF
>TRBV2|20|TRBJ2-1
CASSDSGTSGGRSSYNEQFF
>TRBV4-2|16|TRBJ1-5
CASSQGRTGGDQPQHF
>TRBV11-2|14|TRBJ1-2
CASSLDQGNYGYTF
>TRBV5-6|13|TRBJ2-4
CASSLFGVDIQYF
>TRBV20-1|16|TRBJ1-4
CSASGLVRGGDEKLFF
>TRBV7-2|15|TRBJ2-7
CASSLEQGLSYEQYF
>TRBV10-1|17|TRBJ1-1
CARESLDRGGGNTEAFF
>TRBV5-1|12|TRBJ2-7
CASSLTGPEQYF
>TRBV5-1|14|TRBJ2-7
CASSLVGGYDEQYF
>TRBV7-2|13|TRBJ1-1
CASSGSGGAEAFF
>TRBV29-1|14|TRBJ1-5
CSVVTTGINQPQHF
>TRBV2|14|TRBJ1-2
CASSEGEVSYGYTF
>TRBV6-5|12|TRBJ1-1
CATGGLNTEAFF
>TRBV3-1/TRBV3-2|14|TRBJ1-1
CASSQFGANGEAFF
>TRBV5-1|16|TRBJ1-1
CASTPGTGVLNTEAFF
>TRBV29-1|14|TRBJ2-5
CSADRQGTRETQYF
>TRBV4-1|14|TRBJ1-2
CASSPGITNYGYTF
>TRBV5-4|15|TRBJ1-2
CASSSGTEALYGYTF
>TRBV19|15|TRBJ1-1
CASSSSGHSNTEAFF
>TRBV3-1/TRBV3-2|15|TRBJ2-2
CASSQTDSRTGELFF
>TRBV19|14|TRBJ1-1
CASSPGREFTEAFF
>TRBV7-2|18|TRBJ1-2
CASSLAPDRDLANYGYTF
>TRBV19|17|TRBJ1-6
CASSIGQGASYNSPLHF
>TRBV28|13|TRBJ2-5
CASSFGAQETQYF
>TRBV12-3/TRBV12-4|13|TRBJ1-2
CASSPRLEGSYTF
>TRBV28|17|TRBJ1-6
CASSPLSRQGVNSPLHF
>TRBV4-1|15|TRBJ1-5
CASSHNGGDNQPQHF
>TRBV27|16|TRBJ1-1
CASRFLQGAAGTEAFF
>TRBV6-1|16|TRBJ1-1
CASSDGAGHVNTEAFF
>TRBV4-2|14|TRBJ1-2
CASSQLGQGTGYTF
>TRBV5-4|16|TRBJ1-6
CASSLEPGMANSPLHF
>TRBV6-1|14|TRBJ1-1
CASSEIGDRGGAFF